This T cell receptor (beta chain) was observed in a study of T cells in Graves' hyperthyroidism and ophthalmopathy. Study-wide context: Once the initial diagnosis was made, peripheral blood was obtained before any treatment. Broader study findings: The model foresaw ophthalmopathy a median about 6.1 months prior to onset.

A few counts support this clonotype. Its antigen remains unknown. The hyperthyroidism patients had all been newly diagnosed, and their disease duration was under 2 months. Their ages ranged from 18 to 65 years. About 9.4 ml fresh peripheral blood yielded the PBMCs. The investigators amplified TCR beta CDR3 regions from RNA transcripts. HTBI primers were used for first-round RT-PCR of the TCR CDR3. TCRdb processed the multiplex PCR reads anew with MiXCR; each CDR3 protein has one entry. The repertoire holds about 740,000 distinct CDR3 sequences, with about 14% as singletons. Trimming pared 6 bases from V and 0 bases from J, leaving 14 bases between. Germline V lookup: CDR1 MDHEN, CDR2 SYDVKM. The CDR3 spans 15 residues.

This chain links TRBV28 with TRBJ1-1; D perhaps matches TRBD1 (5 bases). The clonotype comes from a young woman with Graves' hyperthyroidism. Input material: blood. The CDR3 loop reads CASRLPPGMNTEAFF. The DNA for the CDR3 is TGTGCCAGCAGACTCCCGCCAGGGATGAACACTGAAGCTTTCTTT.